This TCR beta chain emerged from a study of CD8+CD57+ T cells in acquired aplastic anemia. Study-level background: On average, sorted CD4+ and CD8+ cells gave 3.2 ug of DNA. An average of approximately 11 million reads for CD4+ cells was obtained from healthy donors.

TCR beta VDJ and CDR3 profiles were obtained from a genomic DNA template. TCRdb processed the reads anew with MiXCR; each CDR3 protein has one entry. The sample has 90,000 to 120,000 distinct CDR3 sequences, 51% seen once; the top ten hold about 32%. Study-level results: Patients and controls shared some 30 CD8+ CDR3 sequences. Patient and control CD8+ Simpson's diversity was not significantly different.

CDR3 length: 16 residues. Trimming removed 0 bases at V and 0 bases at J, with 12 bases between. CDR1 is SGHTA, CDR2 FQGTGA, per germline. At least ten counts were recorded for this clonotype. Its target is unknown. The sample taken for sequencing was sorted CD4+, CD8+, or CD8+CD57+ T cells (not recorded which) from PBMCs. The clonotype comes from a human donor in good health, serving as a control. The chain uses TRBV7-3 and TRBJ2-7; D is unclear. CDR3: CASSLTPGSSSYEQYF. For the CDR3, the DNA is TGTGCCAGCAGCTTAACCCCCGGCAGTAGCTCCTACGAGCAGTACTTC.